This T cell receptor (beta chain) is drawn from a study of cytomegalovirus exposure and HLA in healthy donors. The PCR had 60 Vbeta and 13 Jbeta primers. The protocol was immunoSEQ multiplex PCR, while the TCRdb copy is restricted to in-frame clones and leaves out a portion. Among 150,000 to 200,000 clones listed, around four fifths were seen once. Note on this clone: What it binds is not known.

Study-level findings and limits: A missense variant in DCLRE1C was later tied to TCR beta V- and J-gene trimming. Clonal expansion, a later analysis showed, was greater in HLA-associated TCR beta chains than in equally common others.

The CDR3 length is 15 residues. From germline, CDR1 is ENHRY and CDR2 SYGVKD. After removal of 5 bases from V and 0 bases from J, the junction contained 6 bases not matched to a gene. This TCR derives from a man younger than 35 in good health and CMV-seronegative. Sequenced: PBMCs. The chain couples TRBV10-3 to TRBJ1-2, with TRBD1 matching 7 bases. The CDR3 spells CAISTGTATNYGYTF. In nucleotides, the CDR3 is TGTGCCATCAGTACCGGGACAGCGACTAACTATGGCTACACCTTC.